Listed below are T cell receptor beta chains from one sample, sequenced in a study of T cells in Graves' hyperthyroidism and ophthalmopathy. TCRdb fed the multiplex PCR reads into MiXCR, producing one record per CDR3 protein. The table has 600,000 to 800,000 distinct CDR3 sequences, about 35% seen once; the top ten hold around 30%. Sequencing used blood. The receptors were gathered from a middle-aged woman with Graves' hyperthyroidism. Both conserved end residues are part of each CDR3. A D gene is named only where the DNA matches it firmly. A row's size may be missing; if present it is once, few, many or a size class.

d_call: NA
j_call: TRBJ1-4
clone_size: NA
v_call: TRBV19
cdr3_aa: CASSTGAAWRNEKLFF
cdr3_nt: TGTGCCAGTAGTACAGGGGCCGCCTGGCGTAATGAAAAACTGTTTTTT

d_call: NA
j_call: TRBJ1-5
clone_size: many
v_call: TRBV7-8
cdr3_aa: CASSLARRRDQPQHF
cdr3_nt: TGTGCCAGCAGCTTAGCCAGGAGGAGGGATCAGCCCCAGCATTTT

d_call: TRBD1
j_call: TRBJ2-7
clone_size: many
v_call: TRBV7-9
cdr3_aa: CASSPTGGVGYEQYF
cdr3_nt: TGTGCCAGCAGCCCAACAGGGGGCGTAGGCTACGAGCAGTACTTC

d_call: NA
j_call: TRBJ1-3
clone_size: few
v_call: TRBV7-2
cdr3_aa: CASSYEGGPSGNTIYF
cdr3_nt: TGTGCCAGCAGTTACGAGGGCGGACCCTCTGGAAACACCATATATTTT

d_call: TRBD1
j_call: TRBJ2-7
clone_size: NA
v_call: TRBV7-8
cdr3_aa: CASSLAQGAVEQYF
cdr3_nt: TGTGCCAGCAGCTTGGCTCAGGGGGCTGTGGAGCAGTACTTC

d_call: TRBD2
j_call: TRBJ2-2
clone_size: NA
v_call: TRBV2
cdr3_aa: CASSEAGTSGPIGELFF
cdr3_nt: TGTGCCAGCAGTGAAGCCGGGACTAGCGGTCCCATCGGGGAGCTGTTTTTT

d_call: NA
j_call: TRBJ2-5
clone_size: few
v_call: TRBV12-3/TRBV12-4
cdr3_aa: CASRARQNQETQYF
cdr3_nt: TGTGCCAGCAGAGCCAGACAGAACCAAGAGACCCAGTACTTC

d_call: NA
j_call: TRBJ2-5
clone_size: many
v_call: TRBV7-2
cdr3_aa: CASSRSLYQETQYF
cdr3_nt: TGTGCCAGCAGTCGTAGCCTGTACCAAGAGACCCAGTACTTC

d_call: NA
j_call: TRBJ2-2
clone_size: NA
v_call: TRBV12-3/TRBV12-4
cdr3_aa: CASSLMSAGELFF
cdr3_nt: TGTGCCAGCAGTTTAATGTCTGCCGGGGAGCTGTTTTTT

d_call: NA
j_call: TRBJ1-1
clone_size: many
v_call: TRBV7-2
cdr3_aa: CASSLAGTGNTEAFF
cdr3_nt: TGTGCCAGCAGCTTAGCGGGTACGGGGAACACTGAAGCTTTCTTT

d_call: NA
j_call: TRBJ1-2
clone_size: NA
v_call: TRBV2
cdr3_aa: CASSEAVGGSSGNTF
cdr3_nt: TGTGCCAGCAGTGAAGCAGTCGGCGGCAGCTCTGGAAACACCTTC

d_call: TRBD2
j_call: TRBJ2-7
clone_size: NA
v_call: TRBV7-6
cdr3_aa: CASSFKKSGSTYEQYF
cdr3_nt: TGTGCCAGCAGCTTCAAAAAGAGCGGGAGTACATACGAGCAGTACTTC

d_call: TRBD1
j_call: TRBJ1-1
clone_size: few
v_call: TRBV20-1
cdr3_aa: CSAKRTGELGTEAFF
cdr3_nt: TGCAGTGCAAAACGGACAGGGGAATTAGGAACTGAAGCTTTCTTT

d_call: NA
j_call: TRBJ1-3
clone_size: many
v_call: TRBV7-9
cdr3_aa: CASSLENRNGNTIYF
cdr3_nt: TGTGCCAGCAGCTTAGAAAACAGGAACGGAAACACCATATATTTT

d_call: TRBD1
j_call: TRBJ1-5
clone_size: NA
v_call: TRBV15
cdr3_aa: CATSRPTGAGNQPQHF
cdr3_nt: TGTGCCACCAGCAGGCCCACAGGGGCAGGCAATCAGCCCCAGCATTTT

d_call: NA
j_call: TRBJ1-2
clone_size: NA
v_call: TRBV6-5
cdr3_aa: CASREQASYGYTF
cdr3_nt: TGTGCCAGCAGAGAACAGGCCTCCTATGGCTACACCTTC

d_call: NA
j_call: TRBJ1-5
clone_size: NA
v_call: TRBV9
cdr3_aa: CASRTSGGSNQPQHF
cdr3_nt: TGTGCCAGCAGAACTAGCGGGGGTAGCAATCAGCCCCAGCATTTT

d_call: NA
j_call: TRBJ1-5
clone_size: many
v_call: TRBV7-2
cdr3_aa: CASSYRDPEGPQHF
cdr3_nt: TGTGCCAGCAGTTACAGGGACCCGGAGGGGCCCCAGCATTTT

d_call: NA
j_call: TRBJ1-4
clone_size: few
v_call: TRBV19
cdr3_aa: CASSMGHQGEKLFF
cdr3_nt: TGTGCCAGTAGTATGGGACACCAAGGTGAAAAACTGTTTTTT

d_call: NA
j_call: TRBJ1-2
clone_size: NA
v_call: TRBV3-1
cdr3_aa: CASSQEGGDHGYTF
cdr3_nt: TGTGCCAGCAGCCAAGAGGGGGGGGACCATGGCTACACCTTC

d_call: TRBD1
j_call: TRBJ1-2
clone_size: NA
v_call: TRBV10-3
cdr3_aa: CAISGIRDSPNHGYTF
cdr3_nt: TGTGCCATCAGTGGGATTCGGGACAGTCCTAACCATGGCTACACCTTC

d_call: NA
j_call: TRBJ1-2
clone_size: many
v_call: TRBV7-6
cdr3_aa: CASSPRGDNYGYTF
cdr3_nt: TGTGCCAGCAGCCCGCGCGGGGATAACTATGGCTACACCTTC

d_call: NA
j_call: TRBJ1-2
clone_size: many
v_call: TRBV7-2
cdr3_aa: CASSLGPLTYGYTF
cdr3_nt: TGTGCCAGCAGCCTGGGACCCCTAACATATGGCTACACCTTC

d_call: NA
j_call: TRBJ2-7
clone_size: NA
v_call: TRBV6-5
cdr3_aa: CAISYQGLYEQYF
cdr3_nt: TGTGCCATCAGTTACCAGGGACTCTACGAGCAGTACTTC

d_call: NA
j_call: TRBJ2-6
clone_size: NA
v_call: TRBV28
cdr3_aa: CASSFVGSGANVLTF
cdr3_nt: TGTGCCAGCAGTTTTGTCGGCTCTGGGGCCAACGTCCTGACTTTC

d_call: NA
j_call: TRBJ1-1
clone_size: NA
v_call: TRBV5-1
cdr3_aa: CASSLGDPLGAFF
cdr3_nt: TGTGCCAGCAGCCTGGGGGACCCACTCGGAGCTTTCTTT

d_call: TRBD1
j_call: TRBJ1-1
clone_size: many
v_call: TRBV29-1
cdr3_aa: CSIRTGGTQAFF
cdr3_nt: TGCAGCATAAGGACAGGGGGCACGCAAGCTTTCTTT

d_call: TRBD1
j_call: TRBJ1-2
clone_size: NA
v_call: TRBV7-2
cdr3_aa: CANRGTVGYTF
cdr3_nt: TGTGCCAACAGGGGTACAGTCGGCTACACCTTC

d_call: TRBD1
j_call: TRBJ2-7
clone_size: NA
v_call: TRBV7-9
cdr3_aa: CASSRGGQGSYERYF
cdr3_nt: TGCGCCAGCAGTCGAGGGGGACAGGGGTCCTACGAGCGGTACTTC

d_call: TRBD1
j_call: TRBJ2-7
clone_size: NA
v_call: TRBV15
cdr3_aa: CATSRDRGFEQYF
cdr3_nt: TGTGCCACCAGCAGAGACAGGGGGTTTGAGCAGTACTTC

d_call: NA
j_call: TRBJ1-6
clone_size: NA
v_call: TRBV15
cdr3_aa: CATSRDRDRRALHF
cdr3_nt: TGTGCCACCAGCAGAGACAGGGATAGGAGGGCCCTCCACTTT

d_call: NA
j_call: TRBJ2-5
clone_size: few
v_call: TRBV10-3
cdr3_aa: CAMGSGMEETQYF
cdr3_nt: TGTGCCATGGGGTCGGGGATGGAGGAGACCCAGTACTTC

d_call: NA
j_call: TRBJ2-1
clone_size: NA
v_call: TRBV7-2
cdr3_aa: CASSLAGGRHNEQFF
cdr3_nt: TGTGCCAGCAGCTTAGCGGGCGGGCGACACAATGAGCAGTTCTTC

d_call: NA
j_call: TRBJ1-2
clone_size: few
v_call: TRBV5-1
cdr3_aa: CASSLVPVLYGYTF
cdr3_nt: TGCGCCAGCAGCTTGGTGCCCGTACTCTATGGCTACACCTTC

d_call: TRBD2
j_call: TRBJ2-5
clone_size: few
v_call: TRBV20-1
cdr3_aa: CSAGNAGGQETQYF
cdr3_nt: TGCAGTGCGGGCAACGCGGGGGGTCAAGAGACCCAGTACTTC

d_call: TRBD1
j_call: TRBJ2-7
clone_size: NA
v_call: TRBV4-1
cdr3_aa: CASSQGQGGTYEQYF
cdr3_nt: TGCGCCAGCAGCCAGGGACAGGGGGGAACCTACGAGCAGTACTTC